This T cell receptor (beta chain) stems from a study of technical replicates of blood from four donors. Clones were sequenced by immunoSEQ multiplex PCR, and TCRdb holds only the in-frame ones, with some missing. The sample has 55,000 to 75,000 clones; roughly 91% are singletons. The clonotype originates from a human donor in good health. Some clones in this sample may be carry-over from other donors' samples. The sequencing input was PBMCs.

In DNA form, the CDR3 reads TGCGCCAGCAGCATGACAGGGGCAGGATCCGAGCAGTACTTC. Protein product: CASSMTGAGSEQYF. This chain uses TRBV4-3 with TRBJ2-7; 8 nucleotides agree with TRBD1. Germline CDR1 reads LGHNA; CDR2 reads YSLEER. With V trimmed by 5 bases and J by 6 bases, 9 bases remained unmatched. The CDR3 spans 14 residues.